This entry lists 9 T cell receptor beta chains sequenced from one sample in a study of T cell responses to AZD1222 COVID-19 vaccine. TCRdb's table, derived via immunoSEQ multiplex PCR, lists solely in-frame clones and lacks some. The data show 85,000 to 90,000 clones, over 85% seen once. The input for sequencing was peripheral blood, taken on day 0 of AZD1222 vaccination. The receptors were sampled from an adult in good health.

In DNA, the CDR3 is TGTGCCAGCAGCAACCCAGGGATCAATCAGCCCCAGCATTTT. This gives the protein CASSNPGINQPQHF. The chain is built from TRBV5-8 and TRBJ1-5; D possibly corresponds to TRBD1 (5 bases). The CDR3 has 14 amino acids. CDR1 and CDR2 from the germline V gene are SGHTS and YDEGEE. Trimming removed 4 bases from V and 3 bases from J, with 11 bases in between.

The rearrangement uses TRBV25-1 and TRBJ1-2, with 9 bases that match TRBD1. Germline V CDR1 and CDR2: MGHDK, SYGVNS. The ends lost 4 bases at V and 3 bases at J; junction bases unmatched: 3. The CDR3 is made up of 14 amino acids. In DNA, the CDR3 is TGTGCCAGCAGTGGGGACAGGGATGACTATGGCTACACCTTC. It codes for CASSGDRDDYGYTF.

The chain uses TRBV4-1 and TRBJ2-1; TRBD2 agrees at 13 bases. The V and J ends lost 2 bases and 7 bases, in that order; junction bases with no gene match: 2. This CDR3 spans 15 amino acids. Germline V lookup: CDR1 MGHRA, CDR2 YSYEKL. For the CDR3, the DNA is TGCGCCAGCAGCCAAACTAGCGGGAGGGCTAATGAGCAGTTCTTC. This translates into CASSQTSGRANEQFF.

The genes are TRBV6-1 and TRBJ1-5, with D unresolved. The CDR3 has 15 amino acids. V was pared by 3 bases and J by 6 bases, with 15 bases between. The germline CDR1 and CDR2 sequences are MNHNS and SASEGT. CDR3 amino acids: CASSDPRSGSQPQHF. In nucleotides, the CDR3 is TGTGCCAGCAGTGACCCGAGGTCGGGGTCTCAGCCCCAGCATTTT.

This chain joins TRBV3-1 (or the pseudogene TRBV3-2) and TRBJ1-6; TRBD1 aligns across 7 bases. CDR1 is LGHDT, CDR2 YNNKEL, per germline (reference sequence). This CDR3 region has 15 residues. V dropped 8 bases and J dropped 5; count of bases not matched to a gene: 9. CDR3 sequence (DNA): TGTGCCAGCGCCAGAAGGGACAGCGATAATTCACCCCTCCACTTT. It specifies CASARRDSDNSPLHF.

This clone was picked up one time. The chain employs TRBV6-5 and TRBJ1-2; 9 nucleotides align to TRBD1. Germline lookup yields CDR1 MNHEY and CDR2 SVGAGI. The CDR3 sequence is 15 residues long. Trimming took 5 bases from V and 4 from J; bases not matched to a gene: 8. CDR3: CASSNRDRVSYGYTF. CDR3 nucleotide sequence: TGTGCCAGCAGTAACCGGGACAGGGTTTCCTATGGCTACACCTTC.

The chain combines TRBV10-3 with TRBJ1-5, with unresolved D. This CDR3 comprises 12 residues. V was clipped by 3 bases and J by 3 bases, with 3 bases between them. Germline CDR1 and CDR2: ENHRY and SYGVKD. The CDR3 DNA reads TGTGCCATCAGTGACTCCAATCAGCCCCAGCATTTT. This gives the protein CAISDSNQPQHF.

V is TRBV7-3 and J is TRBJ2-6; D remains ambiguous. The germline CDR1 and CDR2 sequences are SGHTA and FQGTGA. The CDR3 has 14 amino acids. The V end lost 5 bases, the J end lost 0 bases, and 5 bases lay between the germline ends. The DNA for the CDR3 is TGTGCCAGCAGCGAGGACTCTGGGGCCAACGTCCTGACTTTC. Encoded protein: CASSEDSGANVLTF.

The chain links TRBV5-4 to TRBJ1-1; 7 bases line up with TRBD1. From germline, CDR1 is SGHNT and CDR2 YYREEE (reference sequence). CDR3 length: 12 residues. V was clipped by 5 bases and J by 6 bases; unmatched bases: 4. The CDR3: CASRRGQSEAFF. Here the CDR3 DNA reads TGTGCCAGCAGAAGGGGACAGTCTGAAGCTTTCTTT.